This TCR beta chain stems from a study of metastatic and nonmetastatic thyroid tumors. All patients were untreated before thyroid surgery. The CDR3 covers 15 residues. Germline CDR1 is DFQATT and CDR2 is SNEGSKA (reference sequence). V was trimmed by 3 bases and J by 0 bases, leaving 12 bases between them. This clone was seen ten or more times. TCRdb reprocessed the PCR reads using MiXCR. This sample has roughly 81,000 clones, with roughly 8.6% found just once. Input material: blood. The chain is built from TRBV20-1 and TRBJ1-5; possibly TRBD1 for D (6 bases). This TCR derives from a female donor with papillary thyroid cancer or a benign thyroid nodule (not recorded which). Some clones in this sample may be carry-over from other donors' samples. The CDR3 nucleotides are TGCAGTGCTAGTAGCGGACAGTATAGCAATCAGCCCCAGCATTTT. This encodes CSASSGQYSNQPQHF.